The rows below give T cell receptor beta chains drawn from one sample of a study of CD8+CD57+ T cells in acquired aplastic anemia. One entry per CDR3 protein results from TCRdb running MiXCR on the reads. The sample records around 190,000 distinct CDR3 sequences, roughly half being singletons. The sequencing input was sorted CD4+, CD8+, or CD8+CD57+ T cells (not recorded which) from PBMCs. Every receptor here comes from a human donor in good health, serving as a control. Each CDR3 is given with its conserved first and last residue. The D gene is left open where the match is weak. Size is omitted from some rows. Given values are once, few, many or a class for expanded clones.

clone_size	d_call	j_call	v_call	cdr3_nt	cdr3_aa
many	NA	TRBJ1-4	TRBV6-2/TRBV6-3	TGTGCCAGCAGTTACGGGGGAAAACTCGAAAAACTGTTTTTT	CASSYGGKLEKLFF
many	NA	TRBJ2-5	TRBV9	TGTGCCAGCAGCGTACGGGAAGGGTCGGAGACCCAGTACTTC	CASSVREGSETQYF
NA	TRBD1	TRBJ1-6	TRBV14	TGTGCCAGCAGCCCACAGGGGCTGCCGAGGTCACCCCTCCACTTT	CASSPQGLPRSPLHF
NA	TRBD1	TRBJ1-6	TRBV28	TGTGCCAGCAGCAAAGGACAGGGCCGGGAGGCCCTCCACTTT	CASSKGQGREALHF
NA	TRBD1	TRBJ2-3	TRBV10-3	TGTGCCATCAGCGCGGACAGGGCCGACACAGATACGCAGTATTTT	CAISADRADTDTQYF
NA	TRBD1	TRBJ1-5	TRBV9	TGTGCCAGCAGCGCGACAGGGGGCGCGGAAGGCAATCAGCCCCAGCATTTT	CASSATGGAEGNQPQHF
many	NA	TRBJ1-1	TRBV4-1	TGCGCCAGCAGCCAAGAGGAGGTTTTGCGGAGAACTGAAGCTTTCTTT	CASSQEEVLRRTEAFF
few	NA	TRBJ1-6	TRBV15	TGTGCCACTAGTACGCTAGGGGGATCACCCCTCCACTTT	CATSTLGGSPLHF
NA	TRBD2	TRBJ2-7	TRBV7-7	TGTGCCAGCAGCGTAGCTTTAGGACTAGCGGGGGGGATCGCCTCCTACGAGCAGTACTTC	CASSVALGLAGGIASYEQYF
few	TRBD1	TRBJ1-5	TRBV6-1	TGTGCCAGCAGTCCACAGGGGGCCAATAATCAGCCCCAGCATTTT	CASSPQGANNQPQHF
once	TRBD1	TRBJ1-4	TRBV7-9	TGTGCCAGCAGCCCGGGACAGGGCAGAAGATTGTTTGAAAAACTGTTTTTT	CASSPGQGRRLFEKLFF